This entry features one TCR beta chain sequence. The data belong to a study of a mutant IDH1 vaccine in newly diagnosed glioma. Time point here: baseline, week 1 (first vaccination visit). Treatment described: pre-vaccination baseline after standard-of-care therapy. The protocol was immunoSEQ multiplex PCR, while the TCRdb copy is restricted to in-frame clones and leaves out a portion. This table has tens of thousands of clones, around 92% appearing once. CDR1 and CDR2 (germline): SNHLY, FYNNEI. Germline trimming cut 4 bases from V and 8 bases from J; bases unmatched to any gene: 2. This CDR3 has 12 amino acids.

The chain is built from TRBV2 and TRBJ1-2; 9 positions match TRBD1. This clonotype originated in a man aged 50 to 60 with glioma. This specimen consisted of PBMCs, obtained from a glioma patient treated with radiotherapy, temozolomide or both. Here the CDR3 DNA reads TGTGCCAGCAGTGGACAGGGGGAGGGCTACACCTTC. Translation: CASSGQGEGYTF.